Presented here are 26 T cell receptor beta chains from one specimen sequenced in a study of blood T cell repertoires in COVID-19. Generated by immunoSEQ multiplex PCR, the TCRdb table keeps only in-frame clones and is missing some. Of around 180,000 clones in the sample, more than 65% were seen once. Sequenced input: peripheral blood. These receptors were obtained from an elderly woman with active or convalescent COVID-19.

The J gene is TRBJ2-1, the V gene TRBV5-1; TRBD1 is a possible D gene (7 bases). Trimming shortened V by 6 bases and J by 5 bases, and 15 bases separated the two germline ends. This CDR3 region has 14 residues. CDR1 and CDR2 from the germline V gene are SGHRS and YFSETQ. The CDR3 loop is CASNQGGTDNEQFF. The CDR3 nucleotides are TGCGCCAGCAACCAGGGGGGAACGGACAATGAGCAGTTCTTC.

This clone has a handful of counts. The rearrangement links TRBV4-1 to TRBJ1-5, with TRBD1 identical over 7 bases. V lost 0 bases, J lost 6 bases, and 5 bases stayed unmatched. The germline V gene encodes CDR1 MGHRA and CDR2 YSYEKL. The CDR3 length is 15 residues. This chain's CDR3 is CASSQDGTGAQPQHF. Here the CDR3 DNA reads TGCGCCAGCAGCCAAGATGGTACAGGGGCTCAGCCCCAGCATTTT.

The V call is TRBV7-8, the J call TRBJ1-1; D is perhaps TRBD1 (5 bases). The CDR3 is made up of 16 amino acids. Per germline, CDR1 SGHVS and CDR2 FQNEAQ. Deletions cut 1 base from V and 4 bases from J, with 16 bases between. CDR3 sequence (DNA): TGTGCCAGCAGCTTAGTTGGATTGGCCGGGGGCACTGAAGCTTTCTTT. Its translation is CASSLVGLAGGTEAFF.

The chain uses TRBV19 and TRBJ1-1; 11 bases are a match to TRBD1. Germline assignment: CDR1 LNHDA and CDR2 SQIVND (reference sequence). This CDR3 has 15 amino acids. The V and J ends lost 5 bases and 5 bases, in that order; junction bases with no gene match: 7. CDR3 protein: CASSFRTGGWTEAFF. The CDR3 DNA reads TGTGCCAGTAGTTTCCGGACAGGGGGCTGGACTGAAGCTTTCTTT.

This chain connects TRBV9 to TRBJ2-3, with 10 bases lining up with TRBD2. Germline loops: CDR1 SGDLS, CDR2 YYNGEE. V trimming: 4 bases; J trimming: 0 bases; junction bases outside the gene matches: 5. CDR3 length: 16 amino acids. As DNA, the CDR3 is TGTGCCAGCAGCCCAAGGACTAGCGGTAGCACAGATACGCAGTATTTT. Translation: CASSPRTSGSTDTQYF.

This rearrangement joins TRBV12-5 to TRBJ2-1, with D possibly being TRBD1 (5 bases). Germline V gene data show CDR1 as LGHNT and CDR2 as FRNRAP. V was clipped by 0 bases and J by 4 bases, with 16 bases between them. There are 17 residues in the CDR3. DNA for the CDR3: TGTGCTAGTGGTTTGGTAGTTCCAGGGTACCCATACAATGAGCAGTTCTTC. This gives the protein CASGLVVPGYPYNEQFF.

The rearrangement uses TRBV27 and TRBJ2-1, with 13 bases aligning to TRBD2. The J segment lost 7 bases and the V segment lost 4 bases, leaving 7 bases of the junction unmatched. This CDR3 comprises 16 residues. The germline CDR1 and CDR2 sequences are MNHEY and SMNVEV (reference sequence). The CDR3 sequence is CASSSMGLAGINEQFF. CDR3 coding DNA: TGTGCCAGCAGTTCTATGGGACTAGCGGGAATAAATGAGCAGTTCTTC.

The J gene is TRBJ1-4, the V gene TRBV19; tentative D call: TRBD1 (6 bases). Trimming pared 10 bases from V and 0 bases from J, leaving 24 bases between. This CDR3 is 18 amino acids long. Germline V gene lookup returns CDR1 LNHDA and CDR2 SQIVND (reference sequence). The CDR3 nucleotides are TGTGCCACCCACCCGGGGGGACACCTAATGACAACTAATGAAAAACTGTTTTTT. Amino acids: CATHPGGHLMTTNEKLFF.

J is TRBJ1-3 and V is TRBV5-4; D is perhaps TRBD1 (6 bases). Germline CDR1 reads SGHNT; CDR2 reads YYREEE (reference sequence). The V and J ends lost 3 bases and 7 bases respectively, with 14 bases between them. This CDR3 spans 14 amino acids. The CDR3 here is CASSSPGDSNTIYF. DNA for the CDR3: TGTGCCAGCAGCTCCCCAGGGGATAGTAACACCATATATTTT.

V usage is TRBV19 and J usage is TRBJ2-6; the D gene is possibly TRBD2 (5 bases). CDR1 LNHDA and CDR2 SQIVND come from the germline V gene (reference sequence). Between the trimmed V and J ends, which lost 6 bases and 4 bases, there was a span of 13 bases. This CDR3 spans 15 amino acids. DNA of the CDR3: TGTGCCAGTAGCCGTGGCGGGTTCGGGGCCAACGTCCTGACTTTC. Its protein is CASSRGGFGANVLTF.

This clone was seen just once. The chain carries TRBV28 and TRBJ1-3, with 8 bases that match TRBD1. Germline values: CDR1 MDHEN, CDR2 SYDVKM. The CDR3 sequence is 14 residues long. Losses at the gene ends were 2 bases for V and 8 bases for J; bases not matched to a gene: 5. The CDR3 DNA reads TGTGCCAGCAGTTTAGGCTCACAGGGGGACACCATATATTTT. Amino acid sequence: CASSLGSQGDTIYF.

The J gene is TRBJ1-5, the V gene TRBV11-2, with 12 bases identical to TRBD1. This CDR3 region has 14 residues. The junction had 3 bases not matched to a gene; V was cut back by 5 bases and J by 7 bases. The germline V gene encodes CDR1 SGHAT and CDR2 FQNNGV. The CDR3 DNA follows: TGTGCCAGCAGCCAGGGACAGGGGGCCCAGCCCCAGCATTTT. The encoded protein is CASSQGQGAQPQHF. Together with reference TRBV11-2 and TRBJ1-5, the CDR3 gives the full variable domain: EAGVAQSPRYKIIEKRQSVAFWCNPISGHATLYWYQQILGQGPKLLIQFQNNGVVDDSQLPKDRFSAERLKGVDSTLKIQPAKLEDSAVYLCASSQGQGAQPQHFGDGTRLSIL.

The chain employs TRBV7-8 and TRBJ2-7, with 11 bases identical to TRBD2. V dropped 4 bases and J dropped 0; count of bases not matched to a gene: 5. There are 16 residues in the CDR3. Germline CDR1 reads SGHVS; CDR2 reads FQNEAQ. CDR3 bases: TGTGCCAGCAGCTCTCTTAGCGGGAGGGCCTCCTACGAGCAGTACTTC. Translation gives CASSSLSGRASYEQYF.

The chain links TRBV6-6 to TRBJ1-2; 10 bases are shared with TRBD1. V trimming: 5 bases; J trimming: 0 bases; junction bases outside the gene matches: 6. The CDR3 length is 16 residues. Germline CDR1 MNHNY, CDR2 SVGAGI (reference sequence). The chain's CDR3 is CASSTGTGVANYGYTF. The CDR3 DNA is TGTGCCAGCAGTACCGGGACAGGGGTGGCTAACTATGGCTACACCTTC.

V usage is TRBV11-2 and J usage is TRBJ1-4, with D tentatively TRBD1 (5 bases). Trimming took off 2 bases at V and 2 bases at J, with 9 bases between the two ends. The CDR3 has 15 residues. Per germline, CDR1 SGHAT and CDR2 FQNNGV. This chain's CDR3 is CASSLSGLTNEKLFF. Here the CDR3 DNA reads TGTGCCAGCAGCTTATCAGGGCTTACTAATGAAAAACTGTTTTTT. The variable domain in full, with the rest retrieved from reference TRBV11-2 and TRBJ1-4, is EAGVAQSPRYKIIEKRQSVAFWCNPISGHATLYWYQQILGQGPKLLIQFQNNGVVDDSQLPKDRFSAERLKGVDSTLKIQPAKLEDSAVYLCASSLSGLTNEKLFFGSGTQLSVL.

This chain joins TRBV18 and TRBJ1-1, with a possible D match to TRBD1 (5 bases). The ends were cut back, 3 bases at V and 3 bases at J, with 11 bases in the middle. CDR3 length: 14 amino acids. Germline CDR1 and CDR2: KGHSH and LQKENI. The CDR3 nucleotides are TGTGCCAGCTCACCCCTCAGGGCCGACACTGAAGCTTTCTTT. Translation gives CASSPLRADTEAFF.

The genes are TRBV19 and TRBJ2-2; perhaps TRBD2 as D (5 bases). Germline V gene sequence: CDR1 LNHDA, CDR2 SQIVND (reference sequence). The CDR3 runs to 15 residues. The V gene lost 3 bases and the J gene lost 3 bases, with 11 bases spanning the gap. The DNA of the CDR3 is TGTGCCAGTAGTATCGAGGGAGACGACACCGGGGAGCTGTTTTTT. Translating gives CASSIEGDDTGELFF.

The chain recombines TRBV13 with TRBJ2-5; maybe TRBD1 (6 bases). This CDR3 comprises 18 residues. Trimming shortened V by 4 bases and J by 1 base, and 22 bases separated the two germline ends. Germline V gives CDR1 PRHDT, CDR2 FYEKMQ (reference sequence). The CDR3 nucleotides are TGTGCCAGCAGCTCCAAATCGTCGGACAGACGGGGCCAAGAGACCCAGTACTTC. It yields the protein CASSSKSSDRRGQETQYF.

This clone was counted only a few times. The chain carries TRBV2 and TRBJ1-6; D is uncertain. Trimming removed 2 bases at V and 10 bases at J, with 12 bases between. Germline CDR1 reads SNHLY; CDR2 reads FYNNEI. CDR3 length equals 14 residues. The CDR3 nucleotides read TGTGCCAGCAGTGAACAGTCGGGTCTCTCACCCCTCCACTTT. It is translated as CASSEQSGLSPLHF.

This sequence joins TRBV6-4 and TRBJ1-5; 8 nucleotides align to TRBD1. Germline loops: CDR1 MRHNA, CDR2 SNTAGT. This CDR3 has 15 amino acids. With 7 bases clipped from V and 6 bases from J, the junction kept 11 bases outside the gene matches. The CDR3 bases are TGTGCCAGCATACGATACAGGGGGGTAGGTCAGCCCCAGCATTTT. Amino acids: CASIRYRGVGQPQHF.

Here the CDR3 reads CASRPNRTGKTYNEQFF. In nucleotides, the CDR3 is TGTGCAAGTCGCCCAAACCGGACAGGGAAAACCTACAATGAGCAGTTCTTC. This chain connects TRBV12-2 to TRBJ2-1; TRBD1 is the table's D call, not checked against the DNA. TRBV12-2 is noted as a pseudogene. CDR3 length: 17 amino acids.

V gene TRBV4-2 combines with J gene TRBJ1-4; D ambiguous. CDR1 is LGHNA, CDR2 YNFKEQ, per germline. Trimming took off 3 bases at V and 4 bases at J, with 21 bases between the two ends. The CDR3 consists of 18 residues. Written as DNA, the CDR3 is TGTGCCAGCAGCCATCAAATGGGAGGGTTGGGGAGTAATGAAAAACTGTTTTTT. This sequence encodes CASSHQMGGLGSNEKLFF.

J is TRBJ2-5 and V is TRBV5-1, with D maybe TRBD1 (7 bases). V lost 6 bases and J 2 bases, leaving 23 bases between the germline ends. Germline assignment: CDR1 SGHRS and CDR2 YFSETQ. The CDR3 runs 17 residues. CDR3 region: CASTQGGISGGQETQYF. The CDR3 DNA reads as TGCGCCAGCACTCAGGGGGGTATTAGCGGAGGTCAAGAGACCCAGTACTTC.

The chain links TRBV5-1 to TRBJ2-1; 7 bases fit TRBD2. In germline, CDR1 is SGHRS, CDR2 YFSETQ. This CDR3 spans 19 amino acids. J lost 5 bases, V lost 3 bases, and 20 bases had no gene match. In DNA form, the CDR3 reads TGCGCCAGCAGCTCGAACCTCTTTTCCCTGGGGGGGAGAGACAATGAGCAGTTCTTC. It is translated as CASSSNLFSLGGRDNEQFF.

The rearrangement joins TRBV27 to TRBJ2-1, with TRBD2 identical over 9 bases. The CDR3 runs to 17 residues. V shed 0 bases, J shed 9 bases, and the junction held 12 bases outside the gene matches. Germline CDR1 and CDR2: MNHEY and SMNVEV (reference sequence). CDR3 sequence (DNA): TGTGCCAGCAGTTTATCGATAGCTAGCGGGATAGGGGGTGAGCAGTTCTTC. Translation: CASSLSIASGIGGEQFF.

The genes are TRBV4-2 and TRBJ2-2; 8 positions match TRBD2. J gave up 2 bases and V 0 bases, and 2 bases lay outside the gene matches. Germline CDR1 and CDR2: LGHNA and YNFKEQ. CDR3 length: 16 residues. The CDR3 sequence: CASSQETSANTGELFF. The CDR3 nucleotides are TGTGCCAGCAGCCAAGAGACTAGCGCTAACACCGGGGAGCTGTTTTTT.